Below, 8 T cell receptor beta chains from the same sample are listed, as sequenced in a study of T cell responses to AZD1222 COVID-19 vaccine. Profiling relied on immunoSEQ multiplex PCR, and the TCRdb table lists in-frame clones only, not all of them. Here the sample spans about 200,000 clones, roughly nine tenths being singletons. The sequences come from peripheral blood, collected 28 days after the second dose of the MenACWY control vaccine. The receptors were gathered from an adult who received the MenACWY meningococcal vaccine as a control.

The CDR3 region has the DNA TGTGCCAGCAGCTTAGAGGTGACCCCTCCTGGAAACACCATATATTTT. Translated, it gives CASSLEVTPPGNTIYF. The chain is built from TRBV7-9 and TRBJ1-3; D uncertain. The CDR3 spans 16 residues. Trimming pared 1 base from V and 2 bases from J, leaving 12 bases between. CDR1 and CDR2 from the germline V gene are SEHNR and FQNEAQ (reference sequence).

Here the CDR3 DNA reads TGTGCCAGCAGTTACTCGGGGCAGGGCGGTTATGGCTACACCTTC. Its protein is CASSYSGQGGYGYTF. The V and J genes are TRBV6-5 and TRBJ1-2; tentative D call: TRBD1 (5 bases). The CDR3 covers 15 residues. Germline assignment: CDR1 MNHEY and CDR2 SVGAGI. Deletions cut 0 bases from V and 5 bases from J, with 13 bases between.

V is TRBV2 and J is TRBJ2-1, with D possibly matching TRBD1 (6 bases). The CDR3 contains 14 residues. V was trimmed by 6 bases and J by 15 bases, leaving 24 bases between them. The germline CDR1 and CDR2 sequences are SNHLY and FYNNEI. Here the CDR3 DNA reads TGTGCCAGCAGCGAGGGATCCGGGACACCTCGTAGGTTCTTC. This codes for CASSEGSGTPRRFF.

V and J are TRBV23-1 and TRBJ2-7; TRBD1 is a possible D gene (5 bases). TRBV23-1 is treated as an ORF (open reading frame) with a function not yet certain. The CDR3 has 21 residues. The V and J ends lost 3 bases and 1 base respectively, with 31 bases between them. CDR3 nucleotides: TGCGCCAGCAGTCAGGGGCCGAAAGGGGTGAAGATCGTGATAAGATCCTACGAGCAGTACTTC. Amino acids: CASSQGPKGVKIVIRSYEQYF.

The genes are TRBV28 and TRBJ2-1; D gene ambiguous. Germline CDR1 MDHEN, CDR2 SYDVKM. CDR3 length: 13 amino acids. The germline V and J ends were trimmed by 1 base and 2 bases, with 3 bases remaining between them. The CDR3 spells CASSLYTYNEQFF. The CDR3 DNA sequence: TGTGCCAGCAGTTTATACACCTACAATGAGCAGTTCTTC.

This chain connects TRBV7-8 to TRBJ1-1, with TRBD1 identical over 8 bases. The junction had 8 bases not matched to a gene; V was cut back by 3 bases and J by 11 bases. From germline, CDR1 is SGHVS and CDR2 FQNEAQ. The CDR3 is 13 residues long. The CDR3 loop reads CASSLDRDTSAFF. CDR3 coding DNA: TGTGCCAGCAGCTTGGACAGGGATACATCGGCTTTCTTT. The full variable domain, completed using reference TRBV7-8 and TRBJ1-1, is GAGVSQSPRYKVAKRGQDVALRCDPISGHVSLFWYQQALGQGPEFLTYFQNEAQLDKSGLPSDRFFAERPEGSVSTLKIQRTQQEDSAVYLCASSLDRDTSAFFGQGTRLTVV.

The chain joins TRBV19 to TRBJ1-3, with 10 bases lining up with TRBD1. CDR1 LNHDA and CDR2 SQIVND come from the germline V gene (reference sequence). V shed 6 bases, J shed 5 bases, and the junction held 4 bases outside the gene matches. The CDR3 sequence is 14 residues long. CDR3 nucleotides: TGTGCCAGTAGGGGACAGGGGTGGAGAAACACCATATATTTT. Translation gives CASRGQGWRNTIYF.

The chain joins TRBV6-1 to TRBJ2-3; 11 bases match TRBD2. Losses at the gene ends were 2 bases for V and 6 bases for J; bases not matched to a gene: 4. Per germline, CDR1 MNHNS and CDR2 SASEGT. The CDR3 sequence is 15 residues long. In nucleotides, the CDR3 is TGTGCCAGCAGTGAAAATAGCGGGAGGGCTGATACGCAGTATTTT. Protein product: CASSENSGRADTQYF.